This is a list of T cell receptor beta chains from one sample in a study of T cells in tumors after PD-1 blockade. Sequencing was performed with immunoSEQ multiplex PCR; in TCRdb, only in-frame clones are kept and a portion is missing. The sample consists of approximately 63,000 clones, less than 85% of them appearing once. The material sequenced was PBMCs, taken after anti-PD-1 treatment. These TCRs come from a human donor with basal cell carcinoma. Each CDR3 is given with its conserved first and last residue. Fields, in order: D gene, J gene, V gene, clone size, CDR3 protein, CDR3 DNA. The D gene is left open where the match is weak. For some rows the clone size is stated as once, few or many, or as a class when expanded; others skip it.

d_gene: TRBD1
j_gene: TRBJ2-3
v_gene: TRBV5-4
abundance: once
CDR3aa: CASSRTGGNTDTQYF
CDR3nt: TGTGCCAGCAGCCGGACAGGGGGAAATACAGATACGCAGTATTTT

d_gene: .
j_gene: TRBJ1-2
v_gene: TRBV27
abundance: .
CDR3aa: CASSLRQGGYTF
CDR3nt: TGTGCCAGCAGTTTACGGCAGGGCGGCTACACCTTC

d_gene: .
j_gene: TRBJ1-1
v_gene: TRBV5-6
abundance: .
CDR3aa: CASSLGSGTVEAFF
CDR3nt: TGTGCCAGCAGCTTGGGATCGGGGACGGTAGAAGCTTTCTTT

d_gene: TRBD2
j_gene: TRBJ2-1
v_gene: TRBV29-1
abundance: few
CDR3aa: CSVGTSGALQFF
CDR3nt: TGCAGCGTGGGGACTAGCGGGGCGCTGCAGTTCTTC

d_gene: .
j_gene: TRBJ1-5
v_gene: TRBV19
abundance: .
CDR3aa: CASSIVLQNQPQHF
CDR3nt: TGTGCCAGTAGTATAGTTCTCCAAAATCAGCCCCAGCATTTT

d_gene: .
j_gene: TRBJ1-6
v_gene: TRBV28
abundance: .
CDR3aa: CASSSWGGYNSPLHF
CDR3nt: TGTGCCAGCAGTTCCTGGGGGGGCTATAATTCACCCCTCCACTTT

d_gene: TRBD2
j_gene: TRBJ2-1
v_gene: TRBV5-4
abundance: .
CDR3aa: CASSSSGTYNEQFF
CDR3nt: TGTGCCAGCAGCTCTAGCGGAACATACAATGAGCAGTTCTTC

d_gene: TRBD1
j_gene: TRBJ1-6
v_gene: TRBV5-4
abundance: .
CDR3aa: CASSRTPGQDNSPLHF
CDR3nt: TGTGCCAGCAGTCGTACCCCGGGACAGGATAATTCACCCCTCCACTTT

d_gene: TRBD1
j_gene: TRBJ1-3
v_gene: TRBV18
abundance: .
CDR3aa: CASSPSLMDRGGGNTIYF
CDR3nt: TGTGCCAGCTCACCATCACTTATGGACAGGGGAGGCGGAAACACCATATATTTT

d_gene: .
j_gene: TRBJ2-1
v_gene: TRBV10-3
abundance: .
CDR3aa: CAISESGNEQFF
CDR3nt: TGTGCCATCAGTGAGTCAGGGAATGAGCAGTTCTTC

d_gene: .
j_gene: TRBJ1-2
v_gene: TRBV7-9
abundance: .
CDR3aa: CASSLGDISYGYTF
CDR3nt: TGTGCCAGCAGCTTAGGGGACATATCCTATGGCTACACCTTC

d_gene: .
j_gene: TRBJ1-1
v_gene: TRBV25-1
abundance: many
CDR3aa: CASRQGNTEAFF
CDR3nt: TGTGCCAGCAGACAGGGGAACACTGAAGCTTTCTTT

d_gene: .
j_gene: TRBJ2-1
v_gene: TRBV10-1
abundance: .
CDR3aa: CASSERGSSYNEQFF
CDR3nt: TGCGCCAGCAGTGAGCGGGGGAGCTCCTACAATGAGCAGTTCTTC

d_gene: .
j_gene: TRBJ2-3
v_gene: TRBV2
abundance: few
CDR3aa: CASSEGPGVSTDTQYF
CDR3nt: TGTGCCAGCAGTGAAGGGCCCGGGGTAAGCACAGATACGCAGTATTTT

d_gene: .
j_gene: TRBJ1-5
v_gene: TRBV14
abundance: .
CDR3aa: CASSQDAGRPQHF
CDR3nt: TGTGCCAGCAGCCAAGACGCGGGGAGGCCCCAGCATTTT

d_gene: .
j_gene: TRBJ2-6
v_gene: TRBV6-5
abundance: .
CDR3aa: CASSYGQLSGANVLTF
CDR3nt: TGTGCCAGCAGTTACGGACAGCTCTCTGGGGCCAACGTCCTGACTTTC

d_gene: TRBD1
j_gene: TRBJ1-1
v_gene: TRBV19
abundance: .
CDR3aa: CASSADRGRRTEAFF
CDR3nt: TGTGCCAGTAGTGCCGACAGGGGGCGGCGCACTGAAGCTTTCTTT

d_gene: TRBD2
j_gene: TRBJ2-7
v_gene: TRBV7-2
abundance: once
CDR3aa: CASSLYWGGSTYEQYF
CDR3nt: TGTGCCAGCAGCTTATACTGGGGGGGGTCGACCTACGAGCAGTACTTC

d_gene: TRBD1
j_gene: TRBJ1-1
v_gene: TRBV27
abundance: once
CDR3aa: CASSTSRDRLEAFF
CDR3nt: TGTGCCAGCAGCACGTCCCGGGACAGGTTAGAAGCTTTCTTT

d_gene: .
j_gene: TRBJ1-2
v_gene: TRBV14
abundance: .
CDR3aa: CASSQHTGNYGYTF
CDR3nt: TGTGCCAGCAGCCAGCACACAGGCAACTATGGCTACACCTTC

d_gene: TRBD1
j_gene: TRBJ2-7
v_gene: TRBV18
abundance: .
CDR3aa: CASSLRTGETYEQYF
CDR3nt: TGTGCCAGCTCACTGAGGACAGGAGAAACCTACGAGCAGTACTTC

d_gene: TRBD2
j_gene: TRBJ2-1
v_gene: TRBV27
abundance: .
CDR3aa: CASSGGEVAYNEQFF
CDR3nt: TGTGCCAGCAGTGGGGGGGAGGTAGCCTACAATGAGCAGTTCTTC

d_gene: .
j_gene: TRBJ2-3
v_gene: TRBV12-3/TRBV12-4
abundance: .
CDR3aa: CASSFRDTVKYF
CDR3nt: TGTGCCAGCAGTTTCCGGGACACGGTGAAATATTTT

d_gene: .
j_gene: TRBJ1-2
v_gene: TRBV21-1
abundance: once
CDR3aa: CASSKEEAKGGGYTF
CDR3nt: TGTGCCAGCAGCAAAGAGGAGGCGAAGGGGGGTGGCTACACCTTC

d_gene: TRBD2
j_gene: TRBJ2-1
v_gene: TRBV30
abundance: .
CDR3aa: CAWSVKSSGGYNEQFF
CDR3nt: TGTGCCTGGAGTGTTAAATCGAGCGGGGGATACAATGAGCAGTTCTTC

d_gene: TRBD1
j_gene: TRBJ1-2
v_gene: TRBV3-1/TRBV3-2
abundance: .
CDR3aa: CASSHTGGNGYTF
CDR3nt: TGTGCCAGCAGTCATACAGGGGGCAATGGCTACACCTTC

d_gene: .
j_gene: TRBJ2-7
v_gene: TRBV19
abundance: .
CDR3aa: CASQSGRTYEQYF
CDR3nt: TGTGCCAGCCAATCGGGGCGGACTTACGAGCAGTACTTC

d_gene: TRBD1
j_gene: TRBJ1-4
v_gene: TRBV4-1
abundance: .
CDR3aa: CASSQDPTGGNEKLFF
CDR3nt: TGCGCCAGCAGCCAAGATCCGACAGGGGGAAATGAAAAACTGTTTTTT

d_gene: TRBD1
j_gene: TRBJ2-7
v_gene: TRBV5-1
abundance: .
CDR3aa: CASSWDRGRYEQYF
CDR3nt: TGCGCCAGCAGCTGGGACAGGGGACGCTACGAGCAGTACTTC

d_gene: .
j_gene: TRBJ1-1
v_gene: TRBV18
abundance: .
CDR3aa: CASSPVENTEAFF
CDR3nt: TGTGCCAGCTCACCAGTGGAAAACACTGAAGCTTTCTTT

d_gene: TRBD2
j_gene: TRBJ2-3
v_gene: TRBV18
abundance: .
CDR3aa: CASSRLAGMGTDTQYF
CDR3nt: TGTGCCAGCTCACGACTAGCGGGGATGGGCACAGATACGCAGTATTTT

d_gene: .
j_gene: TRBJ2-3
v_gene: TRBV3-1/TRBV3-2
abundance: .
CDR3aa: CASSQARDTQYF
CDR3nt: TGTGCCAGCAGCCAAGCTCGAGATACGCAGTATTTT

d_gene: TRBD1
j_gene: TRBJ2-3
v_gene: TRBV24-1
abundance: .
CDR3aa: CATSDDRGADTQYF
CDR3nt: TGTGCCACCAGTGACGACAGGGGTGCGGATACGCAGTATTTT

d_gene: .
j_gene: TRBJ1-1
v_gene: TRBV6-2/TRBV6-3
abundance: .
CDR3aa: CASSYSVEGNTEAFF
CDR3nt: TGTGCCAGCAGTTACTCGGTCGAGGGGAACACTGAAGCTTTCTTT

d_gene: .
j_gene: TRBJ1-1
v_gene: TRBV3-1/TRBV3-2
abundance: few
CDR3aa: CASSQQQGVTEAFF
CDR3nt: TGTGCCAGCAGCCAACAGCAGGGAGTTACTGAAGCTTTCTTT

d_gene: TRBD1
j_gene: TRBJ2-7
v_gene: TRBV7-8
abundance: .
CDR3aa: CASSLTGDKAYEQYF
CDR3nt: TGTGCCAGCAGCTTAACAGGGGATAAGGCCTACGAGCAGTACTTC

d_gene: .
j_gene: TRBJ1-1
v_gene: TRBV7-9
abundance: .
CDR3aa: CASGREPNTEAFF
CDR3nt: TGTGCCAGCGGACGGGAACCGAACACTGAAGCTTTCTTT

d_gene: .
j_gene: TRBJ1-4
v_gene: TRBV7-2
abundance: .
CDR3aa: CASSLGGGIEKLFF
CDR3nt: TGTGCCAGCAGCTTAGGGGGGGGCATTGAAAAACTGTTTTTT

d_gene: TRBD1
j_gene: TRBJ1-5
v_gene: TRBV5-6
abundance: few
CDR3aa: CASSLSAGTDYQPQHF
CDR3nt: TGTGCCAGCAGCTTGTCGGCTGGGACAGACTATCAGCCCCAGCATTTT

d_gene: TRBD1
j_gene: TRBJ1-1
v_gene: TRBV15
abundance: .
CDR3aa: CATSSDRAIEAFF
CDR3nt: TGTGCCACCAGCTCGGACAGGGCGATTGAAGCTTTCTTT